The next 5 T cell receptor beta chains were all read from a single sample in a study of CD8 T cells in ankylosing spondylitis. TCRdb passed the 5' RACE reads through MiXCR, listing each CDR3 protein once. Altogether around 340,000 distinct CDR3 sequences are present, 20% to 25% being singletons, with the ten largest covering about 12%. The sequencing input was blood, either unsorted or a sorted T cell fraction (not recorded which). These receptors all stem from a male donor with ankylosing spondylitis or in good health (not recorded which).

This clonotype was observed a handful of times. The chain links TRBV2 to TRBJ2-3, with 11 bases aligning to TRBD1. This CDR3 is built from 16 residues. In germline, CDR1 is SNHLY, CDR2 FYNNEI. The junction had 3 bases not matched to a gene; V was cut back by 0 bases and J by 4 bases. The CDR3 is CASSEARTGGPDTQYF. As DNA, the CDR3 is TGTGCCAGCAGTGAAGCGCGGACAGGGGGCCCAGATACGCAGTATTTT.

This sequence joins TRBV6-5 and TRBJ2-7, with 8 bases fitting TRBD2. Germline trimming cut 2 bases from V and 4 bases from J; bases unmatched to any gene: 4. The CDR3 runs 14 residues. Germline V gene sequence: CDR1 MNHEY, CDR2 SVGAGI. The CDR3, as DNA: TGTGCCAGCAGTTACGCGGGGGGCGGATACGAGCAGTACTTC. Translating it yields CASSYAGGGYEQYF.

This clonotype qualifies as medium-sized. The chain employs TRBV3-1 and TRBJ1-2; D uncertain. CDR1 and CDR2 (germline): LGHDT, YNNKEL (reference sequence). The CDR3 loop spans 14 amino acids. The germline V and J ends were trimmed by 1 base and 4 bases, with 10 bases remaining between them. CDR3 residues: CASSQVLGSYGYTF. The CDR3 DNA reads as TGTGCCAGCAGCCAAGTCCTGGGCAGCTATGGCTACACCTTC.

This clonotype turned up a few times. This chain's CDR3 is CSAPDRGWHDEQYF. CDR3 in DNA: TGCAGTGCCCCGGACAGGGGGTGGCACGACGAGCAGTACTTC. The rearrangement links TRBV20-1 to TRBJ2-7, with 10 bases matching TRBD1. Germline lookup yields CDR1 DFQATT and CDR2 SNEGSKA (reference sequence). The CDR3 consists of 14 residues. V lost 6 bases and J lost 5; bases outside the gene matches: 10.

In its sample, this clonotype was seen a few times. The rearrangement joins TRBV28 to TRBJ2-1; D is uncertain. V was pared by 4 bases and J by 7 bases, with 17 bases between. The CDR3 has 15 residues. From germline, CDR1 is MDHEN and CDR2 SYDVKM. Here the CDR3 DNA reads TGTGCCAGCAGTTCGCCGTGGCAGGTGAGGAATGAGCAGTTCTTC. This gives the protein CASSSPWQVRNEQFF.